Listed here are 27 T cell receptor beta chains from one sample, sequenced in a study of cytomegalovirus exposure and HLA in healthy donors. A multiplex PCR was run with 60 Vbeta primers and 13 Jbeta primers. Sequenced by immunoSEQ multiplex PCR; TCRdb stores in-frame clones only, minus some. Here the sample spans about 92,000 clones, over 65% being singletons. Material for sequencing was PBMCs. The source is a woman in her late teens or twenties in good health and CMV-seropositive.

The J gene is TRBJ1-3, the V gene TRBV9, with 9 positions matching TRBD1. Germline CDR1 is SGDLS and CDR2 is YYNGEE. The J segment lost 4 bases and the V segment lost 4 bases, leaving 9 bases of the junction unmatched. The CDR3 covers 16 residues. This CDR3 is CASSLGQGLSGNTIYF. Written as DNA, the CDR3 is TGTGCCAGCAGCCTTGGACAGGGGTTATCCGGAAACACCATATATTTT.

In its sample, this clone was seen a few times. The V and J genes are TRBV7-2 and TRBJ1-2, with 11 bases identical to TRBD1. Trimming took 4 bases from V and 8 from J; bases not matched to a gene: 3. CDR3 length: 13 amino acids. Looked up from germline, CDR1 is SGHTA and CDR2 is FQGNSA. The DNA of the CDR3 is TGTGCCAGCAGCTGGGACAGGGGGGCCGGCTACACCTTC. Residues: CASSWDRGAGYTF.

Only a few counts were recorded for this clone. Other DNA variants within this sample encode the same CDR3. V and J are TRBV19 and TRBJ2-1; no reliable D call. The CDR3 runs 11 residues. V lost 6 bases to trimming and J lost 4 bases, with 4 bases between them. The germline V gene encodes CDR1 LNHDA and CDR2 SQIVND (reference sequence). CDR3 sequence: CASSVYNEQFF. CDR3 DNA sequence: TGTGCCAGTAGCGTATACAATGAGCAGTTCTTC. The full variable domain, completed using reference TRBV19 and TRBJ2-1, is DGGITQSPKYLFRKEGQNVTLSCEQNLNHDAMYWYRQDPGQGLRLIYYSQIVNDFQKGDIAEGYSVSREKKESFPLTVTSAQKNPTAFYLCASSVYNEQFFGPGTRLTVL.

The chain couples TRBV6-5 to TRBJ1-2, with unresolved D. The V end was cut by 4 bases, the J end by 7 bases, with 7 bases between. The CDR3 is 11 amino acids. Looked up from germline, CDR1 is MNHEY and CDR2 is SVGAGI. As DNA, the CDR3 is TGTGCCAGCAGTTCCCCGGGTGGCTACACCTTC. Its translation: CASSSPGGYTF.

The CDR3 DNA reads TGTGCCAGTCGGACTGCAAGCTTCTACGAGCAGTACTTC. The encoded protein is CASRTASFYEQYF. The rearrangement links TRBV27 to TRBJ2-5; a possible D gene is TRBD2 (5 bases). Near its end, the DNA agrees better with TRBJ2-7, so the J call may be wrong. The CDR3 totals 13 residues. CDR1 and CDR2 (germline): MNHEY, SMNVEV (reference sequence).

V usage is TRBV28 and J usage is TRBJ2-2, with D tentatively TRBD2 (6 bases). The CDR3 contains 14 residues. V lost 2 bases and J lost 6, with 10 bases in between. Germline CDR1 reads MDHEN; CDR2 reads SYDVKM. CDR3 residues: CASSLRLAPGELFF. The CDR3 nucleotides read TGTGCCAGCAGTTTAAGGCTAGCGCCCGGGGAGCTGTTTTTT.

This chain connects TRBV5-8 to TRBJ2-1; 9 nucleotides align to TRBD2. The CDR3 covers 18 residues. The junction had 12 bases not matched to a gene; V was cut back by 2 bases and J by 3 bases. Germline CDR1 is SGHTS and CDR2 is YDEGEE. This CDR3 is CASSFNRGRAVSYNEQFF. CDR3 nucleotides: TGTGCCAGCAGCTTTAATCGCGGGAGGGCCGTAAGCTACAATGAGCAGTTCTTC.

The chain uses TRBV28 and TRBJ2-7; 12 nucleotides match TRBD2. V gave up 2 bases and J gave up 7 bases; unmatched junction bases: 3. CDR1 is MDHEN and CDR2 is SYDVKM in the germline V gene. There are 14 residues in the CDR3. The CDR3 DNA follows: TGTGCCAGCAGTTTACTGGGACTAGCGGGTGAGCAGTACTTC. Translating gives CASSLLGLAGEQYF.

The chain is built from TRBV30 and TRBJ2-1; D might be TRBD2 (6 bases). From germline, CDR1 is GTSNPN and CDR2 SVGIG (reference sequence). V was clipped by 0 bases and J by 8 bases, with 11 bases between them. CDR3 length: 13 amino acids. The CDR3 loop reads CAWSVRRVDEQFF. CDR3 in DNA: TGTGCCTGGAGTGTAAGGAGGGTGGATGAGCAGTTCTTC. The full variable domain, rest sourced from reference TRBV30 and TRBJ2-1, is SQTIHQWPATLVQPVGSPLSLECTVEGTSNPNLYWYRQAAGRGLQLLFYSVGIGQISSEVPQNLSASRPQDRQFILSSKKLLLSDSGFYLCAWSVRRVDEQFFGPGTRLTVL.

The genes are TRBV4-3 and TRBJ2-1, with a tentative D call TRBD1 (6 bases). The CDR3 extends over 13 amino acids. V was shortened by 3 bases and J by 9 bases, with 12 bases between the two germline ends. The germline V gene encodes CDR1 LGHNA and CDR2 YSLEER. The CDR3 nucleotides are TGCGCCAGCAGCCAGTCCAGGGGTCGTGAGCAGTTCTTC. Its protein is CASSQSRGREQFF.

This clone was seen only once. The CDR3 loop reads CASRTGAVGTDTQYF. DNA for the CDR3: TGTGCCAGCAGGACAGGGGCGGTTGGCACAGATACGCAGTATTTT. The genes are TRBV6-5 and TRBJ2-3; 8 bases map to TRBD1. This CDR3 comprises 15 residues. Germline CDR1 reads MNHEY; CDR2 reads SVGAGI. Trimming at V came to 6 bases and at J to 1 base, leaving 6 bases not matched to a gene.

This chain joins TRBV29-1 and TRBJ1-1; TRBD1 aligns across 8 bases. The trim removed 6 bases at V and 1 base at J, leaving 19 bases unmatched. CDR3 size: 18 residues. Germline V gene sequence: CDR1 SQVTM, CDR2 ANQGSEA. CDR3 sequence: CSVPVPIIPGTGNTEAFF. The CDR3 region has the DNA TGCAGCGTCCCCGTACCTATCATTCCCGGGACAGGGAACACTGAAGCTTTCTTT.

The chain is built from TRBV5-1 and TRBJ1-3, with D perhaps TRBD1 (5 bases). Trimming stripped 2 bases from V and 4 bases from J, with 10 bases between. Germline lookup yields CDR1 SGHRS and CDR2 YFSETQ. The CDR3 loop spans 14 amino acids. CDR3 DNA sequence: TGCGCCAGCAGCTTAACAGGACAAGGAAACACCATATATTTT. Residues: CASSLTGQGNTIYF.

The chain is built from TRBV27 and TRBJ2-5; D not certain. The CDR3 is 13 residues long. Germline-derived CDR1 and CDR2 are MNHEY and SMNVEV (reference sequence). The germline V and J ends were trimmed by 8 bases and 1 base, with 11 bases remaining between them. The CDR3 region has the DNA TGTGCCAGCTCTTTCGGGTTCCAAGAGACCCAGTACTTC. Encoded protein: CASSFGFQETQYF.

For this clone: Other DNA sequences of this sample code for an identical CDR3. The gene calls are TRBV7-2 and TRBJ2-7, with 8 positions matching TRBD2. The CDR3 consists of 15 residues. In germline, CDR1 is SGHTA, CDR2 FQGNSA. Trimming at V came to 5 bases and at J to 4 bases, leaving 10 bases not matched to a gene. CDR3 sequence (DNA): TGTGCCAGCAGCCGGACTAGCTTCGGGTCGTACGAGCAGTACTTC. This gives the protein CASSRTSFGSYEQYF.

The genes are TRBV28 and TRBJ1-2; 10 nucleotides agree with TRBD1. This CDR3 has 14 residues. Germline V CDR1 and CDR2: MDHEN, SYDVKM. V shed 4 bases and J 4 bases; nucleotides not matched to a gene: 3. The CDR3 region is CASSWDRGSYGYTF. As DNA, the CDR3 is TGTGCCAGCAGTTGGGACAGGGGAAGCTATGGCTACACCTTC.

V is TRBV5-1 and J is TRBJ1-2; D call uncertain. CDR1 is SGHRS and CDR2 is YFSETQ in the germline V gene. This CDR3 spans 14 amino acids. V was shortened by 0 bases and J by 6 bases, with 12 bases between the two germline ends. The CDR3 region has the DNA TGCGCCAGCAGCTTGGCCGTGGGTGAGGATGGCTACACCTTC. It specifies CASSLAVGEDGYTF.

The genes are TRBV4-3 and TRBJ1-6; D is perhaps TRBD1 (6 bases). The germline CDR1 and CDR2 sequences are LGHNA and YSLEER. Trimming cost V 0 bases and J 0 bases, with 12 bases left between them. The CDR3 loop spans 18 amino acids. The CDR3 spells CASSQDVQGISYNSPLHF. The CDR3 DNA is TGCGCCAGCAGCCAAGATGTCCAGGGGATCTCCTATAATTCACCCCTCCACTTT.

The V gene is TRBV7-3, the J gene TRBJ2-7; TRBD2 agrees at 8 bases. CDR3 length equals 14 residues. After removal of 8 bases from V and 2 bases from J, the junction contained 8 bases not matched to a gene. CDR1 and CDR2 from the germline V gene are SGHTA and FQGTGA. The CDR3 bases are TGTGCCAGCGCCCGGGCGGGGGGCGCCTACGAGCAGTACTTC. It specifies CASARAGGAYEQYF.

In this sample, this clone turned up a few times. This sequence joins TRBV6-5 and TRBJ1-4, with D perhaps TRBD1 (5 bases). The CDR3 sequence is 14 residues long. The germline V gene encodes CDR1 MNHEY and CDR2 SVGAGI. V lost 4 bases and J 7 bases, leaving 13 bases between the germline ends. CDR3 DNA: TGTGCCAGCAGTTCACCACGGGGGAGTGAAAAACTGTTTTTT. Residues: CASSSPRGSEKLFF.

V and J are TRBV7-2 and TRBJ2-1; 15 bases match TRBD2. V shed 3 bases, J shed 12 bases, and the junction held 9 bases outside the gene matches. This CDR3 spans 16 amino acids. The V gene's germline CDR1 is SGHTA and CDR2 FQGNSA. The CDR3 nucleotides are TGTGCCAGCAGCTTCATTGGACTAGCGGGGGGGCAGGGGCAGTTCTTC. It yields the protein CASSFIGLAGGQGQFF.

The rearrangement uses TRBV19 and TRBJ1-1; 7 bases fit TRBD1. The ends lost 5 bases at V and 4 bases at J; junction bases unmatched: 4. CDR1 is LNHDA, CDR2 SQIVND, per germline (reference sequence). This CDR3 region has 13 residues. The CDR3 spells CASSVDRATEAFF. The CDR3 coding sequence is TGTGCCAGTAGTGTCGACAGGGCCACTGAAGCTTTCTTT.

This CDR3 is CATSRDRQGGYGYTF. Here the CDR3 DNA reads TGTGCCACCAGCAGAGATCGCCAGGGAGGCTATGGCTACACCTTC. V and J are TRBV15 and TRBJ1-2, with D perhaps TRBD1 (5 bases). V lost 0 bases to trimming and J lost 4 bases, with 12 bases between them. This CDR3 spans 15 amino acids. The germline gives CDR1 LNHNV, CDR2 YYDKDF (reference sequence).

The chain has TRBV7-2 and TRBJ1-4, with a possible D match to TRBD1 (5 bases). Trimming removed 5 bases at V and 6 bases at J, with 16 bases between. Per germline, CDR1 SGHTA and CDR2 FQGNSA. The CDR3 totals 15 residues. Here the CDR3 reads CASSPSWQGDEKLFF. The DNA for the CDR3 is TGTGCCAGCAGCCCCTCATGGCAGGGCGATGAAAAACTGTTTTTT.

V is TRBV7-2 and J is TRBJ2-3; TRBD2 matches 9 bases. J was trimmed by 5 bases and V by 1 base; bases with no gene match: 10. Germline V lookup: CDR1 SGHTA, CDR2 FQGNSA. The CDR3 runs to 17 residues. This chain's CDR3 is CASSLVGAGGPGDTQYF. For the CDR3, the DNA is TGTGCCAGCAGCTTAGTGGGAGCGGGGGGTCCCGGAGATACGCAGTATTTT.

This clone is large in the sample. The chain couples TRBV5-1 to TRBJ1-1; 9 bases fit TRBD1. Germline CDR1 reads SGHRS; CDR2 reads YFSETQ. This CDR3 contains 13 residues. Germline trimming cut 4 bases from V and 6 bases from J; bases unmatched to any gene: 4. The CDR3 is CASSGDRAAEAFF. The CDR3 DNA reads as TGCGCCAGCAGCGGGGACAGGGCCGCTGAAGCTTTCTTT.

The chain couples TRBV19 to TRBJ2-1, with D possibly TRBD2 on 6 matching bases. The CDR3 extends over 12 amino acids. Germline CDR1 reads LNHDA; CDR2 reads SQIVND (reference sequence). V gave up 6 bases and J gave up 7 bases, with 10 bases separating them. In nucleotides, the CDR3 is TGTGCCAGTAGCGGGAGTTATAATGAGCAGTTCTTC. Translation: CASSGSYNEQFF.